These 25 T cell receptor beta chains share one sample of origin, sequenced in a study of cytomegalovirus exposure and HLA in healthy donors. The PCR was carried out with 60 Vbeta primers and 13 Jbeta primers. This table comes from immunoSEQ multiplex PCR, and its TCRdb copy is limited to in-frame clones, with some not included. The sample's table shows around 200,000 clones. Sample: PBMCs. The receptor source for this set is a girl aged 2-10 years in good health and CMV-seropositive.

V is TRBV2 and J is TRBJ2-5; TRBD2 is a possible D gene (5 bases). V was pared by 8 bases and J by 7 bases, with 17 bases between. CDR3 size: 13 residues. CDR1 SNHLY and CDR2 FYNNEI come from the germline V gene. CDR3 loop: CASLRGLEGTQYF. DNA of the CDR3: TGTGCCAGCTTGAGAGGGTTGGAAGGGACCCAGTACTTC. The whole variable domain, filled in from reference TRBV2 and TRBJ2-5, reads EPEVTQTPSHQVTQMGQEVILRCVPISNHLYFYWYRQILGQKVEFLVSFYNNEISEKSEIFDDQFSVERPDGSNFTLKIRSTKLEDSAMYFCASLRGLEGTQYFGPGTRLLVL.

The rearrangement uses TRBV6-1 and TRBJ2-7, with D unclear. The germline gives CDR1 MNHNS, CDR2 SASEGT. The CDR3 spans 13 residues. Between the trimmed V and J ends, which lost 4 bases and 3 bases, there was a span of 10 bases. CDR3 region: CASSAGSGYEQYF. DNA of the CDR3: TGTGCCAGCAGTGCCGGGTCCGGCTACGAGCAGTACTTC.

The CDR3 region is CASSDRNEETQYF. CDR3 coding DNA: TGTGCCAGTAGCGACAGGAATGAAGAGACCCAGTACTTC. The chain recombines TRBV19 with TRBJ2-5, with D possibly being TRBD1 (6 bases). CDR3 length: 13 amino acids. The germline V gene has CDR1 LNHDA and CDR2 SQIVND (reference sequence). Trimming stripped 6 bases from V and 3 bases from J, with 11 bases between.

V usage is TRBV6-1 and J usage is TRBJ2-3; 10 nucleotides agree with TRBD2. Germline loops: CDR1 MNHNS, CDR2 SASEGT. Germline trimming cut 4 bases from V and 6 bases from J; bases unmatched to any gene: 13. The CDR3 is 17 amino acids. DNA of the CDR3: TGTGCCAGCAGTGTAGTTTCGGCTAGCGGGAGTGGTGATACGCAGTATTTT. As protein: CASSVVSASGSGDTQYF.

The CDR3 region has the DNA TGTGCCAGCAGCTTCGGACTAGCGGACAATGAGCAGTTCTTC. It yields the protein CASSFGLADNEQFF. This sequence joins TRBV5-4 and TRBJ2-1; 10 nucleotides line up with TRBD2. The CDR3 runs 14 residues. Germline V CDR1 and CDR2: SGHNT, YYREEE (reference sequence). The V gene end was trimmed by 2 bases and the J gene end by 5 bases; junction bases not matched to a gene: 1.

The genes are TRBV10-3 and TRBJ2-2, with D maybe TRBD2 (5 bases). The CDR3 loop spans 14 amino acids. V was pared by 10 bases and J by 2 bases, with 14 bases between. Germline V gene sequence: CDR1 ENHRY, CDR2 SYGVKD. The CDR3 DNA reads as TGTGCCACGGAGGCGAGCGTCAACACCGGGGAGCTGTTTTTT. This gives the protein CATEASVNTGELFF.

The chain has TRBV9 and TRBJ2-1; a weak D match, TRBD2 (5 bases). V was clipped by 0 bases and J by 5 bases, with 6 bases between them. This CDR3 is built from 13 residues. In germline, CDR1 is SGDLS, CDR2 YYNGEE. CDR3 sequence reads: CASSVVLDNEQFF. The CDR3, as DNA: TGTGCCAGCAGCGTAGTACTAGACAATGAGCAGTTCTTC.

The rearrangement uses TRBV5-1 and TRBJ2-5; no clear D gene. This CDR3 comprises 12 residues. V was trimmed by 4 bases and J by 4 bases, leaving 8 bases between them. Germline loops: CDR1 SGHRS, CDR2 YFSETQ. CDR3 coding DNA: TGCGCCAGCAGCCCCCGCGGAGAGACCCAGTACTTC. Translation: CASSPRGETQYF.

The J gene is TRBJ2-3, the V gene TRBV7-8; TRBD1 aligns across 7 bases. The junction had 12 bases not matched to a gene; V was cut back by 1 base and J by 2 bases. The germline V gene has CDR1 SGHVS and CDR2 FQNEAQ. The CDR3 is 18 residues long. The CDR3 sequence is CASSLGPNRTGPTDTQYF. Here the CDR3 DNA reads TGTGCCAGCAGCTTAGGACCGAATAGGACAGGCCCCACAGATACGCAGTATTTT.

The rearrangement joins TRBV18 to TRBJ1-3; D might be TRBD1 (6 bases). V gave up 6 bases and J gave up 4 bases, with 19 bases separating them. Germline CDR1 reads KGHSH; CDR2 reads LQKENI. This CDR3 contains 16 residues. The CDR3 here is CASSPRGQISGNTIYF. CDR3 bases: TGTGCCAGCTCGCCCCGTGGACAGATCTCCGGAAACACCATATATTTT.

This rearrangement joins TRBV13 to TRBJ1-2; 12 bases line up with TRBD1. V was pared by 6 bases and J by 6 bases, with 11 bases of the junction left unmatched. Per germline, CDR1 PRHDT and CDR2 FYEKMQ (reference sequence). The CDR3 runs 16 residues. The CDR3 spells CASRSPGTGGSDGYTF. The DNA for the CDR3 is TGTGCCAGCAGAAGCCCCGGGACAGGGGGCAGCGATGGCTACACCTTC. The full variable domain, rest sourced from reference TRBV13 and TRBJ1-2, is AAGVIQSPRHLIKEKRETATLKCYPIPRHDTVYWYQQGPGQDPQFLISFYEKMQSDKGSIPDRFSAQQFSDYHSELNMSSLELGDSALYFCASRSPGTGGSDGYTFGSGTRLTVV.

The chain couples TRBV11-2 to TRBJ1-4; D is perhaps TRBD1 (6 bases). Looked up from germline, CDR1 is SGHAT and CDR2 is FQNNGV. CDR3 length: 14 residues. V shed 3 bases and J shed 5 bases, with 10 bases lying between them. The CDR3 loop reads CASSFRGGNEKLFF. The CDR3 DNA sequence: TGTGCCAGCAGCTTTAGGGGGGGCAATGAAAAACTGTTTTTT.

The chain carries TRBV27 and TRBJ2-7; 15 bases align to TRBD2. Germline V CDR1 and CDR2: MNHEY, SMNVEV (reference sequence). The trim removed 4 bases at V and 2 bases at J, leaving 9 bases unmatched. The CDR3 loop spans 18 amino acids. The CDR3 DNA reads TGTGCCAGCAGTTCCCAACGGACTAGCGGGAGGGCGACCTACGAGCAGTACTTC. Its protein product is CASSSQRTSGRATYEQYF.

The chain joins TRBV7-9 to TRBJ1-3, with D tentatively TRBD1 (6 bases). Looked up from germline, CDR1 is SEHNR and CDR2 is FQNEAQ (reference sequence). With 2 bases removed from V and 7 bases from J, the gap between germline ends came to 18 bases. The CDR3 runs to 16 residues. CDR3 sequence (DNA): TGTGCCAGCAGCTTATTCCCGGGGGGGGCCGAGAACACCATATATTTT. This translates into CASSLFPGGAENTIYF.

The chain couples TRBV10-3 to TRBJ1-2; D is perhaps TRBD1 (5 bases). There are 13 residues in the CDR3. Trimming left V 0 bases short and J 8 bases short, with 10 bases between. In germline, CDR1 is ENHRY, CDR2 SYGVKD. The CDR3 nucleotides read TGTGCCATCAGTGAGTCCCCAGGGATCGGCTACACCTTC. Its translation is CAISESPGIGYTF.

The rearrangement links TRBV9 to TRBJ2-1; 8 bases fit TRBD2. V lost 3 bases, J lost 10 bases, and 15 bases stayed unmatched. The CDR3 totals 16 residues. Germline CDR1 and CDR2: SGDLS and YYNGEE. CDR3 in DNA: TGTGCCAGCAGCGAGCGTCCGGGACTAGGCTCGGACGAGCAGTTCTTC. It specifies CASSERPGLGSDEQFF.

This chain connects TRBV11-2 to TRBJ1-5, with D possibly matching TRBD1 (5 bases). Germline V gives CDR1 SGHAT, CDR2 FQNNGV. The V gene lost 3 bases and the J gene lost 8 bases, with 11 bases spanning the gap. The CDR3 has 13 residues. The CDR3 region is CASSFSGLEPQHF. CDR3 DNA sequence: TGTGCCAGCAGCTTTTCAGGGCTGGAGCCCCAGCATTTT.

This chain uses TRBV28 with TRBJ1-2; D is possibly TRBD1 (6 bases). CDR3 length equals 13 residues. V was pared by 3 bases and J by 8 bases, with 13 bases between. Germline assignment: CDR1 MDHEN and CDR2 SYDVKM. The CDR3 nucleotides are TGTGCCAGCAGTTTTCAGGGGTGGGAGGGCTACACCTTC. Its protein product is CASSFQGWEGYTF.

This rearrangement joins TRBV5-1 to TRBJ1-4; D remains unclear. The CDR3 runs 16 residues. V was clipped by 3 bases and J by 0 bases, with 12 bases between them. CDR1 and CDR2 from the germline V gene are SGHRS and YFSETQ. As DNA, the CDR3 is TGCGCCAGCAGCTCAACCGACAAGCCAACTAATGAAAAACTGTTTTTT. It codes for CASSSTDKPTNEKLFF.

CDR3 sequence reads: CASRLNWAGEQYF. DNA of the CDR3: TGTGCCAGCAGGTTAAATTGGGCAGGCGAGCAGTACTTC. The chain combines TRBV27 with TRBJ2-7; D is unresolved. This CDR3 region has 13 residues. Trimming cost V 6 bases and J 6 bases, with 15 bases left between them. Germline V gene sequence: CDR1 MNHEY, CDR2 SMNVEV (reference sequence).

V gene TRBV6-1 combines with J gene TRBJ2-5; 8 bases are shared with TRBD2. V was clipped by 10 bases and J by 1 base; unmatched bases: 11. This CDR3 region has 15 residues. Germline-derived CDR1 and CDR2 are MNHNS and SASEGT. In DNA form, the CDR3 reads TGTGCCATTGAAAGTCGTAGCGGGACCCAAGAGACCCAGTACTTC. Encoded protein: CAIESRSGTQETQYF.

The V and J genes are TRBV9 and TRBJ2-1, with TRBD2 as a possible D gene (6 bases). This CDR3 is 15 amino acids long. The V gene lost 3 bases and the J gene lost 5 bases, with 15 bases spanning the gap. Germline lookup yields CDR1 SGDLS and CDR2 YYNGEE. Here the CDR3 DNA reads TGTGCCAGCAGCGAAATTTCGCGGGACCACAATGAGCAGTTCTTC. Translated, it gives CASSEISRDHNEQFF.

The chain uses TRBV6-1 and TRBJ2-4; unclear D gene. Looked up from germline, CDR1 is MNHNS and CDR2 is SASEGT. The CDR3 is 11 residues long. The V and J ends lost 7 bases and 4 bases respectively, with 5 bases between them. Here the CDR3 reads CASNRKNIQYF. The DNA for the CDR3 is TGTGCCAGCAATCGTAAAAACATTCAGTACTTC.

The chain uses TRBV7-9 and TRBJ2-3, with 9 nucleotides matching TRBD2. The ends lost 5 bases at V and 6 bases at J; junction bases unmatched: 12. The CDR3 spans 16 residues. Germline V gives CDR1 SEHNR, CDR2 FQNEAQ (reference sequence). The CDR3 sequence is CASSRRASGDGDTQYF. CDR3 nucleotides: TGTGCCAGCAGCCGGAGGGCTAGCGGGGATGGGGATACGCAGTATTTT.

The chain carries TRBV14 and TRBJ2-1, with D perhaps TRBD1 (5 bases). The V gene's germline CDR1 is SGHDN and CDR2 FVKESK. Deletions cut 0 bases from V and 5 bases from J, with 17 bases between. The CDR3 loop spans 17 amino acids. The CDR3 protein is CASSQERKGIINNEQFF. CDR3 nucleotide sequence: TGTGCCAGCAGCCAAGAGAGAAAGGGGATAATAAACAATGAGCAGTTCTTC.